Below, one T cell receptor (beta chain) is given with its context. The sample has other DNA sequences that encode this CDR3 too. J was trimmed by 8 bases and V by 0 bases; bases with no gene match: 4. Germline V gene sequence: CDR1 SGHNT, CDR2 YYREEE (reference sequence). The CDR3 has 13 residues. This sample is part of a study of blood T cell repertoires in COVID-19. Study-level information: Specimens from acute and convalescent COVID-19 originated in the United States, Italy and Spain. The cDNA or gDNA used as material had been derived from T cells, B-cell-depleted T cells, or PBMCs.

Authors' processing steps: Estimation of nucleated cell counts was performed using reference gene primer amplification. Sequenced by immunoSEQ multiplex PCR; TCRdb stores in-frame clones only, minus some. V and J calls and clone size are copied from that table; D and trimming were computed from the DNA. This table has around 210,000 clones, 86% appearing once. Sequencing input: peripheral blood. The TCR sequence derives from a woman between 70 and 85 years old with acute or convalescent COVID-19. The chain links TRBV5-4 to TRBJ1-2; 7 nucleotides line up with TRBD1. Here the CDR3 reads CASSLDRGGGYTF. Written as DNA, the CDR3 is TGTGCCAGCAGCTTGGACAGGGGTGGCGGCTACACCTTC.